This TCR beta chain was sequenced during a study of regulatory T cells in long-lasting Graves disease (dated by TCRdb to about 2021). A note on the overall study: In the newly diagnosed Graves' disease group, patients had been taking antithyroid drugs for less than 3 months. The study took place in China and was registered as a clinical trial. Patients with persistent Graves' disease were compared with patients with newly diagnosed Graves' disease using TCR sequencing and RNA sequencing of peripheral blood. A total of around 35 samples underwent TCR sequencing, from roughly 13 patients with persistent Graves' disease and some 20 patients with newly diagnosed Graves' disease.

On the study overall, not on this receptor specifically: Sequencing and analysis were limited to the TCR beta chain. TRBV28, TRBJ1-2 and TRBJ2-5 were preferentially used in persistent disease, while TRBV20-1 and TRBJ2-1 were favored in newly diagnosed disease. More public clonotypes were shared among persistent patients (approximately 3,000) than among newly diagnosed patients (under 1,000). The study examined only peripheral blood because the primary lesion, thyroid tissue, could not be accessed. Compared with newly diagnosed patients, persistent Graves' disease patients had lower TCR Shannon entropy and fewer highly expanded clones, which suggests clonal expansion. The authors noted that the small sample size was a limitation that may lower accuracy.

The library was obtained by multiplex PCR. Sequenced using an Illumina HiSeq 4000. TCR beta libraries were built with iRepertoire HTBI primers and Arm-PCR amplification of CDR3 regions. Before sequencing, the PCR products underwent gel purification. In the original analysis: Gene usage analysis of CDR3 amino acid clonotypes relied on the 62 TRBV and 13 to 15 TRBJ segments identified across samples. COPE and FqMerger were used to merge filtered high-quality paired reads into contigs. BLAST was used to align contigs to the IMGT TRBV, TRBD and TRBJ reference genes, and CDR3 was defined following IMGT. Any clonotype with a frequency above 0.1% was counted as a highly expanded clone. Repertoire diversity was measured by Shannon entropy, and V-J evenness by the Gini coefficient. Clonotypes shared by more than one individual were considered public. TCRdb reprocessed the public reads (quality trimming at Q25 with fastp, clone calling with MiXCR) and kept in-frame beta chains. Each CDR3 protein gets just one entry, which takes the most common genes and DNA from the rows behind it. These V and J calls rely on TCRdb rather than the paper's analysis. The sample records 400,000 to 500,000 distinct CDR3 sequences, less than 20% of which are singletons. The ten most abundant clones make up less than 30% of the sample.

The table lists this clonotype with a few counts. The antigen it binds to is not known. No qualities accompany the bases; no much larger clone lies one base away. Read against the paper, the sample's time point label means: newly diagnosed GD, antithyroid drugs for less than 3 months. RNA was extracted from PBMCs in TRIzol for both TCR sequencing and RNA sequencing. Graves' disease was diagnosed according to American Thyroid Association guidelines. Patients were recruited from an endocrinology department in Xi'an, China. From each patient, nine milliliters of peripheral blood was collected into an EDTA anticoagulant tube. PBMCs were isolated by Ficoll Paque Plus density gradient separation without further T cell sorting. An Agilent 2100 Bioanalyzer and agarose gel were used to assess RNA quality, and a NanoDrop 2000 was used to measure RNA concentration. Reading from cysteine to phenylalanine, the CDR3 counts 14 amino acids. The only DNA kept is the CDR3, 42 bases in frame from the first base. In the germline V gene (reference sequence), CDR1 corresponds to DFQATT and CDR2 to SNEGSKA. Compared with germline, V lacks 6 bases and J lacks 4 bases; bases without a gene match: 10.

The data were also submitted as part of a second study, on T cells in Graves' hyperthyroidism and ophthalmopathy. As that second study puts it: Stable Graves' hyperthyroidism was defined as no progression to ophthalmopathy during 18 months of follow-up. Hyperthyroidism patients were newly diagnosed, with disease duration under 2 months, and aged 18 to 65 years. Patients with uncontrolled infections, other autoimmune diseases, pregnancy or lactation were excluded. Diagnoses were established on the basis of clinical symptoms, serum thyroxine and TRAb, thyroid ultrasound, and orbital computed tomography. For the first round of RT-PCR on the TCR CDR3, the HTBI primer set was used together with the Qiagen OneStep RT-PCR kit. Most expanded thyroid clonotypes (frequency above 0.001) were also detected in blood, suggesting blood repertoires may reflect thyroid immune responses. In cross-validation, a model built on a 13 V-J signature told ophthalmopathy apart from stable hyperthyroidism with approximately 91% sensitivity and roughly 83% specificity, and in testing the same model reached 80%/75%. In validation, progression to ophthalmopathy was predicted by the model with 70.59% sensitivity and nearly 75% specificity, a median of approximately 6.5 months before onset. To identify TCR V-J signatures that set the groups apart, the researchers used a discovery cohort of about a hundred patients, made up of roughly 45 with Graves' ophthalmopathy and about 60 with stable Graves' hyperthyroidism. Prospective prediction of ophthalmopathy was tested in an independent validation cohort of 18 hyperthyroidism patients and some 17 patients who later progressed to ophthalmopathy. The 90 to 100 discovery patients were randomly split 7:3 into training and test sets. In over five Graves' hyperthyroidism patients, the study also compared T-cell repertoires from thyroid tissue with T-cell repertoires from blood. After sampling, hyperthyroidism patients received methimazole starting at 30 mg daily, and ophthalmopathy patients received high-dose intravenous methylprednisolone. The libraries were constructed in a second round of multiplex PCR and then size-selected and purified. Paired-end sequencing of the libraries was performed with 100 bp reads on an Illumina HiSeq2000. Raw data were processed with SOAPnuke, discarding reads with adapters, uncalled bases, mean Phred below 15, or no exact constant-primer or identifier match. COPE v1.2.5 was used to merge high-quality paired reads, and clonotypes were defined as unique nucleotide sequences. MiTCR v1.1 was used to align the clonotypes against IMGT TRBV, TRBD and TRBJ reference segments. The analysis was restricted to V-J combinations with a frequency above 0.0001, which together covered 99.2% of the repertoires. The TCS score was defined as F50 (clonal expansion) divided by E x V (chaos), with BLOSUM62-based TCRdist calculated between CDR3 peptides within each V-J. Welch's t-statistics and random forest reduced approximately 520 V-J features to roughly 13, which were used in a naive Bayes classifier (R e1071). No statistical method was used to fix the sample size in advance, and group allocation was not hidden from the investigators. The paper describes TCR Vbeta CDR3 sequencing of fewer than 150 peripheral blood samples, made up of fewer than 50 ophthalmopathy patients, 70 to 80 hyperthyroidism patients and roughly 17 progressor patients.

The receptor was isolated from a woman under 30 with Graves disease. Donor details come from another sample of the same person, matched by shared clones. Rearrangement joined TRBV20-1 to TRBJ2-7, and 9 junctional nucleotides match TRBD2. Sequences were derived from peripheral blood mononuclear cells (PBMCs), sampled at new diagnosis, from a patient treated with antithyroid drugs. The CDR3 amino acid sequence is: CSASRSSGRYEQYF. The nucleotides are TGCAGTGCCAGTCGCTCGAGCGGGAGGTACGAGCAGTACTTC.